Listed here are 2 T cell receptor beta chains from one sample, sequenced in a study of technical replicates of blood from a few donors. Using immunoSEQ multiplex PCR, the repertoire was profiled, and TCRdb retains in-frame clones only, with some absent. The sample carries roughly 87,000 clones, roughly 90% recorded once. Specimen: T cells isolated from PBMCs. The receptors were gathered from a human donor in good health.

The rearrangement uses TRBV11-3 and TRBJ2-1; 12 nucleotides align to TRBD2. The V and J ends lost 5 bases and 6 bases, in that order; junction bases with no gene match: 11. There are 17 residues in the CDR3. Germline CDR1 is SGHNT and CDR2 is YENEEA. The CDR3: CASSLGLAGLPFNEQFF. The CDR3 DNA follows: TGTGCCAGCAGCCTGGGACTAGCGGGCCTCCCTTTCAATGAGCAGTTCTTC.

J is TRBJ1-4 and V is TRBV13; a weak D match, TRBD1 (6 bases). Germline V gene sequence: CDR1 PRHDT, CDR2 FYEKMQ (reference sequence). This CDR3 is built from 17 residues. The germline V and J ends were trimmed by 0 bases and 2 bases, with 13 bases remaining between them. The CDR3 loop is CASSLGGLQGTNEKLFF. The CDR3 bases are TGTGCCAGCAGCTTAGGGGGTTTACAGGGCACTAATGAAAAACTGTTTTTT.